The 23 T cell receptor beta chains in this list originate from one sample, sequenced in a study of T cells in women clearing cervical HPV infection. Sequencing used immunoSEQ multiplex PCR; TCRdb keeps in-frame clones, though not all of them. The repertoire table contains more than 40,000 clones. The sample taken for sequencing was blood buffy coat. These receptors originate from a woman between 18 and 70 years old with a cervical HPV16 infection that either progressed to CIN3+ or cleared (not recorded which).

About this clone itself: The read ends 3 residues shy of where the CDR3 ends; the end is completed using the germline J gene. V and J are TRBV5-1 and TRBJ2-7, with 9 bases lining up with TRBD1. Germline V lookup: CDR1 SGHRS, CDR2 YFSETQ. CDR3 length: 14 residues. Germline trimming cut 0 bases from V and 5 bases from J; bases unmatched to any gene: 3. The CDR3 DNA, read in part, is TGCGCCAGCAGCTTGGTGGGACAGGGCAACGAG. Protein sequence: CASSLVGQGNE. The full-length CDR3 reads as CASSLVGQGNEQYF.

With respect to this clone: The read terminates 3 residues before the CDR3 end, so the remaining end is supplied by the germline J gene. The chain couples TRBV28 to TRBJ2-1; possible D gene TRBD1, 6 bases. The CDR3 totals 13 residues. V gave up 5 bases and J gave up 4 bases, with 9 bases separating them. Germline V gene lookup returns CDR1 MDHEN and CDR2 SYDVKM. The DNA read from the CDR3 is TGTGCCAGCAGTCTTCAGGGGTACAATGAG. Amino acid sequence: CASSLQGYNE. The whole CDR3 is CASSLQGYNEQFF.

In regard to this clone: The read stops 3 residues short of the end of the CDR3; the missing end is completed from the germline J gene. The chain joins TRBV6-4 to TRBJ2-7; TRBD2 might be the D (6 bases). Germline-derived CDR1 and CDR2 are MRHNA and SNTAGT. The CDR3 runs 18 residues. V was shortened by 6 bases and J by 1 base, with 25 bases between the two germline ends. The CDR3 DNA, read in part, is TGTGCCAGCAGGGACGATCAAGACCTTAGCGGAATTTCCTACGAG. It yields the protein CASRDDQDLSGISYE. Given in full, the CDR3 is CASRDDQDLSGISYEQYF.

Remarks on this clone: The missing CDR3 end, 3 residues past where the read stops, is filled in from the germline J gene. This sequence joins TRBV28 and TRBJ2-3; D remains ambiguous. Germline V gene data show CDR1 as MDHEN and CDR2 as SYDVKM. Between the trimmed V and J ends, which lost 4 bases and 4 bases, there was a span of 18 bases. The CDR3 runs to 16 residues. CDR3 in amino acids: CASSSPNTVGSDTQYF. The part of the CDR3 DNA that was read is TGTGCCAGCAGTTCTCCAAATACAGTGGGCTCAGATACG.

On this clone itself: Sequencing ends 3 residues short of the CDR3 end; the germline J gene provides the rest. This specimen includes other DNA sequences encoding the same CDR3. The rearrangement uses TRBV29-1 and TRBJ1-5; no clear D gene. CDR3 length equals 13 residues. V shed 7 bases and J shed 4 bases, with 14 bases lying between them. CDR1 SQVTM and CDR2 ANQGSEA come from the germline V gene. This chain's CDR3 is CSALTGLNQPQHF. The CDR3 DNA, read in part, is TGCAGCGCTCTGACCGGGTTAAATCAGCCC.

In regard to this clone: The sequence runs out 3 residues before the end of the CDR3; the remainder is reconstructed from the germline J gene. The genes are TRBV6-4 and TRBJ1-1; the D is unclear. Germline V gene data show CDR1 as MRHNA and CDR2 as SNTAGT. The CDR3 contains 15 residues. V lost 9 bases, J lost 0 bases, and 17 bases lay in between. The chain's CDR3 is CARILDRALNTEAFF. CDR3 DNA (partial): TGTGCCAGGATCCTGGATAGGGCCCTGAACACTGAA.

Frequency places this clone as medium-sized (0.01 to 0.1%). Read coverage stops 3 residues before the CDR3 terminus; the germline J gene supplies the remainder. V usage is TRBV7-2 and J usage is TRBJ1-2; TRBD1 might be the D (6 bases). The V end was cut by 2 bases, the J end by 6 bases, with 13 bases between. Germline CDR1 and CDR2: SGHTA and FQGNSA. The CDR3 runs to 14 residues. The part of the CDR3 DNA that was read is TGTGCCAGCAGCTTATCCCGGGACACCCATGGC. Protein sequence: CASSLSRDTHG. The whole CDR3 reads CASSLSRDTHGYTF.

To note about this clone: Read data end 3 residues before the CDR3 end; the end is taken from the germline J gene. The rearrangement joins TRBV7-3 to TRBJ1-6; D remains unclear. V gave up 2 bases and J gave up 2 bases, with 10 bases separating them. The CDR3 has 16 residues. Germline V gene lookup returns CDR1 SGHTA and CDR2 FQGTGA. CDR3 amino acids: CASSLRAGPYNSPLHF. The CDR3 DNA, read in part, is TGTGCCAGCAGCTTACGAGCGGGCCCCTATAATTCACCC.

Turning to this clone: The DNA ends 3 residues before the CDR3 does, and the rest of the CDR3 is filled in from the germline J gene. The rearrangement uses TRBV20-1 and TRBJ2-7, with 7 bases matching TRBD1. The CDR3 consists of 13 residues. J was trimmed by 6 bases and V by 2 bases; bases with no gene match: 7. Germline lookup yields CDR1 DFQATT and CDR2 SNEGSKA (reference sequence). The part of the CDR3 DNA that was read is TGCAGTGCTAGATCCACCTCAGGGGGCGAG. Translated: CSARSTSGGE. The CDR3 reads in full as CSARSTSGGEQYF.

The CDR3 protein is CASKGTSGRTPMGEQYF. CDR3 bases read: TGTGCCAGCAAAGGGACTAGCGGGAGAACGCCTATGGGCGAG. J is TRBJ2-7 and V is TRBV6-2 or TRBV6-3, with TRBD2 identical over 14 bases. The read stops 3 residues short of the end of the CDR3; the missing end is completed from the germline J gene. J was trimmed by 6 bases and V by 7 bases; bases with no gene match: 14. The CDR3 contains 17 residues. Looked up from germline, CDR1 is MNHEY and CDR2 is SVGEGT.

In the case of this clone: The read terminates 3 residues before the CDR3 end, so the remaining end is supplied by the germline J gene. The V call is TRBV20-1, the J call TRBJ2-7; D gene ambiguous. The CDR3 length is 13 residues. CDR1 and CDR2 from the germline V gene are DFQATT and SNEGSKA (reference sequence). V was trimmed by 2 bases and J by 4 bases, leaving 12 bases between them. The CDR3 reads CSARSKLSYEQYF. The CDR3 DNA, read in part, is TGCAGTGCTAGAAGCAAGTTATCATACGAG.

Remarks on this clone: The read falls 3 residues short of the CDR3 end, and the missing part is taken from the germline J gene. The chain joins TRBV9 to TRBJ2-2, with TRBD2 identical over 7 bases. CDR1 is SGDLS, CDR2 YYNGEE, per germline. Germline trimming cut 4 bases from V and 6 bases from J; bases unmatched to any gene: 15. This CDR3 is built from 17 residues. The part of the CDR3 DNA that was read is TGTGCCAGCAGCCTCGGTAGGGGCGGCGGGGGTGCCGGGGAG. This sequence encodes CASSLGRGGGGAGE. The CDR3 in full is CASSLGRGGGGAGELFF.

Note on this clone: The read terminates 3 residues before the CDR3 end, so the remaining end is supplied by the germline J gene. The chain combines TRBV5-1 with TRBJ1-2; maybe TRBD1 (5 bases). From germline, CDR1 is SGHRS and CDR2 YFSETQ. The CDR3 covers 14 residues. Trimming cost V 4 bases and J 5 bases, with 15 bases left between them. Incomplete CDR3 DNA: TGCGCCAGCAGCGGTGGGGAAAGGACATATGGC. It yields the protein CASSGGERTYG. The whole CDR3 region reads CASSGGERTYGYTF.

In the case of this clone: Sequencing ends 3 residues short of the CDR3 end; the germline J gene provides the rest. The rearrangement links TRBV4-1 to TRBJ2-4, with D perhaps TRBD2 (6 bases). V was clipped by 1 base and J by 0 bases, with 13 bases between them. Germline CDR1 is MGHRA and CDR2 is YSYEKL. The CDR3 extends over 17 amino acids. The CDR3 region is CASSQVGGAIAKNIQYF. CDR3 bases read: TGCGCCAGCAGCCAAGTAGGAGGGGCAATAGCCAAAAACATT.

As to this clone: The read ends 3 residues early relative to the CDR3; the germline J gene fills the gap. V gene TRBV20-1 combines with J gene TRBJ1-1; tentative D call: TRBD1 (6 bases). Germline CDR1 DFQATT, CDR2 SNEGSKA (reference sequence). Between the trimmed V and J ends, which lost 5 bases and 0 bases, there was a span of 16 bases. The CDR3 has 15 amino acids. This chain's CDR3 is CSAGGVLRMNTEAFF. Incomplete CDR3 DNA: TGCAGTGCTGGGGGCGTCTTACGGATGAACACTGAA.

About this clone: Read coverage stops 3 residues before the CDR3 terminus; the germline J gene supplies the remainder. This chain joins TRBV5-1 and TRBJ1-1, with a possible D match to TRBD1 (6 bases). The CDR3 sequence is 15 residues long. CDR1 SGHRS and CDR2 YFSETQ come from the germline V gene. The CDR3 sequence is CASSFMGADAWGAFF. The part of the CDR3 DNA that was read is TGCGCCAGCAGCTTTATGGGGGCAGACGCCTGGGGA.

In regard to this clone: The sequenced fragment ends 3 residues before the CDR3 boundary, so the rest is inferred from the germline J gene. Other nucleotide sequences from this sample produce the same CDR3. V and J are TRBV29-1 and TRBJ2-7; 7 nucleotides align to TRBD2. Germline V lookup: CDR1 SQVTM, CDR2 ANQGSEA. The CDR3 is made up of 12 amino acids. Germline trimming cut 4 bases from V and 4 bases from J; bases unmatched to any gene: 4. The sequenced part of the CDR3 DNA is TGCAGCGTTGGTCCAGCGGGATACGAG. As protein: CSVGPAGYE. The entire CDR3 sequence reads CSVGPAGYEQYF.

As concerns this clone: Read coverage stops 3 residues before the CDR3 terminus; the germline J gene supplies the remainder. The genes are TRBV12-3 or TRBV12-4 and TRBJ1-1, with TRBD1 identical over 8 bases. The trim removed 6 bases at V and 0 bases at J, leaving 3 bases unmatched. The CDR3 length is 14 residues. CDR3 in amino acids: CASSRQGMNTEAFF. Incomplete CDR3 DNA: TGTGCCAGCAGCAGACAGGGGATGAACACTGAA.

A remark on this clone: The CDR3 end falls 3 residues outside the read, so it is completed with the germline J gene. The genes are TRBV12-3 or TRBV12-4 and TRBJ1-1; no clear D gene. The V gene lost 4 bases and the J gene lost 1 base, with 10 bases spanning the gap. The CDR3 has 14 residues. The CDR3 loop is CASSYRGGNTEAFF. CDR3 DNA (partial): TGTGCCAGCAGTTATCGGGGTGGGAACACTGAA.

Of note for this clone: The read comes to an end 3 residues before the CDR3 does, leaving the germline J gene to fill in the end. V and J are TRBV7-7 and TRBJ2-7; TRBD1 matches 9 bases. From germline, CDR1 is SSHAT and CDR2 FNYEAQ (reference sequence). V dropped 5 bases and J dropped 4; count of bases not matched to a gene: 9. The CDR3 has 15 amino acids. The CDR3 bases that were read are TGTGCCAGCAGCCCGCAGACAGGGGGAATGTACGAG. This codes for CASSPQTGGMYE. From start to end, the CDR3 is CASSPQTGGMYEQYF.

Comments on this clone: The CDR3 end lies 3 residues beyond the end of the read and is filled in from the germline J gene. The V and J genes are TRBV19 and TRBJ1-1; no clear D. The CDR3 has 13 residues. V dropped 3 bases and J dropped 4 bases, with 9 bases sitting between them. Germline lookup yields CDR1 LNHDA and CDR2 SQIVND (reference sequence). The part of the CDR3 DNA that was read is TGTGCCAGTAGTATCGAGGGTAGCACTGAA. It encodes CASSIEGSTE. In full, the CDR3 is CASSIEGSTEAFF. Variable domain in full (rest from reference TRBV19 and TRBJ1-1): DGGITQSPKYLFRKEGQNVTLSCEQNLNHDAMYWYRQDPGQGLRLIYYSQIVNDFQKGDIAEGYSVSREKKESFPLTVTSAQKNPTAFYLCASSIEGSTEAFFGQGTRLTVV.

Turning to this clone: The CDR3 end lies 3 residues beyond the end of the read and is filled in from the germline J gene. The rearrangement joins TRBV18 to TRBJ1-2; D not certain. V lost 2 bases and J lost 3, with 7 bases in between. The length of the CDR3 is 13 residues. CDR1 and CDR2 (germline): KGHSH, LQKENI. CDR3 loop: CASSPEVDYGYTF. The covered CDR3 bases are TGTGCCAGCTCACCAGAGGTTGACTATGGC.

On this clone: Read sequence stops 3 residues before the CDR3 end, and the germline J gene provides the missing end. The gene calls are TRBV5-1 and TRBJ1-3; TRBD1 might be the D (5 bases). Trimming removed 4 bases from V and 7 bases from J, with 6 bases in between. This CDR3 is 11 amino acids long. Looked up from germline, CDR1 is SGHRS and CDR2 is YFSETQ. The CDR3 bases that were read are TGCGCCAGCAGCGAGGGGAACACC. Translated, it gives CASSEGNT. The whole CDR3 protein is CASSEGNTIYF.